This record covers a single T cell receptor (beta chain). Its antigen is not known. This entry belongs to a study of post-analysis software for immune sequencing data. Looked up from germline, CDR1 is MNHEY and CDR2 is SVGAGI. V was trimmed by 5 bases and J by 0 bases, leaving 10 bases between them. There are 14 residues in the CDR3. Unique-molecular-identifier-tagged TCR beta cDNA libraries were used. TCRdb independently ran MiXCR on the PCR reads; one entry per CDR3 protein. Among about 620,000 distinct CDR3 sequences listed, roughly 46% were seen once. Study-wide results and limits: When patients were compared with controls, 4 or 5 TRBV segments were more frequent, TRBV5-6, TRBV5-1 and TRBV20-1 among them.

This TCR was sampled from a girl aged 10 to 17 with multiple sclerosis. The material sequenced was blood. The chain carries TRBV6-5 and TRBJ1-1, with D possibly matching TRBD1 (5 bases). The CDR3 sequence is CASSAGLVNTEAFF. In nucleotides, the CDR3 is TGTGCCAGCAGTGCGGGACTGGTGAACACTGAAGCTTTCTTT.